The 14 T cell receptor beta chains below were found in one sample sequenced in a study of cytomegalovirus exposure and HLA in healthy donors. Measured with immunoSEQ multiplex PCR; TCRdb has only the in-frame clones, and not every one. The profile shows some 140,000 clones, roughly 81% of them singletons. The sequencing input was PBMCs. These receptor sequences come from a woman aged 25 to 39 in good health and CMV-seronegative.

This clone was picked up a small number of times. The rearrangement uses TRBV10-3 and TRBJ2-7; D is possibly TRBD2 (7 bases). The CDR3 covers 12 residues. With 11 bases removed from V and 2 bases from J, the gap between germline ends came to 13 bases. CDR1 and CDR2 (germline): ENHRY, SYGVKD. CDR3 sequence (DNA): TGTGCCTCGGAGGGGGGGACCTACGAGCAGTACTTC. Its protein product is CASEGGTYEQYF.

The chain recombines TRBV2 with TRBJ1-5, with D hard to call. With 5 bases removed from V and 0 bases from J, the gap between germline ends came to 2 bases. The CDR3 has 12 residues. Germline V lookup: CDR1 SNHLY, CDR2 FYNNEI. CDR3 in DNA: TGTGCCAGCAGTCTTAGCAATCAGCCCCAGCATTTT. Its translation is CASSLSNQPQHF.

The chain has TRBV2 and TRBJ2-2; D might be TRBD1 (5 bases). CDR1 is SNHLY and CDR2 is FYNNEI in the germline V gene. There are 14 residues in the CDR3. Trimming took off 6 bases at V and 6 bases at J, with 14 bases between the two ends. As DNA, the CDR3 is TGTGCCAGCAGCCCACAGGAGTTGCCCGGGGAGCTGTTTTTT. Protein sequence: CASSPQELPGELFF.

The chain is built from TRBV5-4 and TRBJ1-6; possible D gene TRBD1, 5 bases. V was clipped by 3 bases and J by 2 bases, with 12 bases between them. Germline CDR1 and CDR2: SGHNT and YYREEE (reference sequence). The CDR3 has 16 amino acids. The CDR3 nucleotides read TGTGCCAGCAGCTCAGCAGGGTTGACCTATAATTCACCCCTCCACTTT. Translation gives CASSSAGLTYNSPLHF.

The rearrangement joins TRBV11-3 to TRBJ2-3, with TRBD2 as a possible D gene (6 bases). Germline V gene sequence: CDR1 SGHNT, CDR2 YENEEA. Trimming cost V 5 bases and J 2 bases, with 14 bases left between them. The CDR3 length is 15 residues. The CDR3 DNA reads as TGTGCCAGCAGCCGCGGGACTTTAAACACAGATACGCAGTATTTT. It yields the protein CASSRGTLNTDTQYF.

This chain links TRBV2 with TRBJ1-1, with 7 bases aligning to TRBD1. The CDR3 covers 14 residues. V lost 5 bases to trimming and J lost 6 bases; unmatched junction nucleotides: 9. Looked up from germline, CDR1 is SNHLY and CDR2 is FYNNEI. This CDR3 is CASSPYRGGPEAFF. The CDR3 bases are TGTGCCAGCAGTCCCTACAGGGGAGGCCCTGAAGCTTTCTTT.

The CDR3 loop reads CASSSQPNRATDTQYF. The CDR3 nucleotides are TGTGCCAGCAGCTCCCAGCCCAACAGGGCCACAGATACGCAGTATTTT. The V call is TRBV7-9, the J call TRBJ2-3; possible D gene TRBD1, 6 bases. V lost 4 bases to trimming and J lost 2 bases, with 16 bases between them. The CDR3 totals 16 residues. Germline V gives CDR1 SEHNR, CDR2 FQNEAQ (reference sequence).

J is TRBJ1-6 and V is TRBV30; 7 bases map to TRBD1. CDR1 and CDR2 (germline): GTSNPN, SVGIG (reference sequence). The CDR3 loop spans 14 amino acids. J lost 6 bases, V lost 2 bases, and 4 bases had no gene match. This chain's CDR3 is CAWSRQGGNSPLHF. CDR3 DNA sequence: TGTGCCTGGAGTAGGCAGGGGGGTAATTCACCCCTCCACTTT.

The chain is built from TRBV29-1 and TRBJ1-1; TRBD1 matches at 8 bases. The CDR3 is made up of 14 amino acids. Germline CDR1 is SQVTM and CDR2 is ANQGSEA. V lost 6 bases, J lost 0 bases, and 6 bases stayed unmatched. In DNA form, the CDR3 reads TGCAGCGTCAATAACAGGGGGTTGAACACTGAAGCTTTCTTT. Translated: CSVNNRGLNTEAFF. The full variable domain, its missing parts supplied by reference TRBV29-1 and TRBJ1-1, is SAVISQKPSRDICQRGTSLTIQCQVDSQVTMMFWYRQQPGQSLTLIATANQGSEATYESGFVIDKFPISRPNLTFSTLTVSNMSPEDSSIYLCSVNNRGLNTEAFFGQGTRLTVV.

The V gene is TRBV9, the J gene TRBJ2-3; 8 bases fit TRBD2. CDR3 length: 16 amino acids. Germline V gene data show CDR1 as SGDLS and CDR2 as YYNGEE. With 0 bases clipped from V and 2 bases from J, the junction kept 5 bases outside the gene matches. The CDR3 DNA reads TGTGCCAGCAGCGTAGGGGCGGGGGGATACACAGATACGCAGTATTTT. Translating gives CASSVGAGGYTDTQYF.

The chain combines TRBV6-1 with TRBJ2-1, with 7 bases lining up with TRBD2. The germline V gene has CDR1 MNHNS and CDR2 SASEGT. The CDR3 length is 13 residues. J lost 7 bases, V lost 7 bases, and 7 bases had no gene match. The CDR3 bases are TGTGCCAGCACCAGGCGGGGAGGGAATGAGCAGTTCTTC. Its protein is CASTRRGGNEQFF.

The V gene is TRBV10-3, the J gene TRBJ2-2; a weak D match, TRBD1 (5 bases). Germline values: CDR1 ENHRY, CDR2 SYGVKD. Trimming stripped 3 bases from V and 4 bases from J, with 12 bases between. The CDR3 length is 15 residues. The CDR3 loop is CAISDSPGSTGELFF. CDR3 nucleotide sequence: TGTGCCATCAGTGATTCTCCAGGGTCCACCGGGGAGCTGTTTTTT.

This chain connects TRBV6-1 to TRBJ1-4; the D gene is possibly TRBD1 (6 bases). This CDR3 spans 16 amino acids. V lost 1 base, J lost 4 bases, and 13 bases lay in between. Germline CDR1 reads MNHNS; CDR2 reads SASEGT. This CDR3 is CASSEGGGAGNEKLFF. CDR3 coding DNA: TGTGCCAGCAGTGAAGGGGGGGGCGCAGGTAATGAAAAACTGTTTTTT.

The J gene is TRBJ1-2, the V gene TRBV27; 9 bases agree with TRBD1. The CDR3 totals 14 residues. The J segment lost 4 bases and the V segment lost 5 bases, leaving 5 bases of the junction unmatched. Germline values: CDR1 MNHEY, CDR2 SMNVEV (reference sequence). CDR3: CASSPGQGTYGYTF. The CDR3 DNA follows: TGTGCCAGCAGTCCGGGACAGGGAACCTATGGCTACACCTTC.